Below are 11 T cell receptor beta chains sequenced from a single sample in a study of blood T cells in healthy people across ages. The authors ran a second PCR of roughly 6 to 12 cycles using a sample-barcoded 5' primer and a J-beta primer mix. From the 5' RACE reads, TCRdb called clonotypes with MiXCR, one entry per CDR3 protein. The repertoire has roughly 700,000 distinct CDR3 sequences, around 25% of them found once; the top ten carry 9.4%. The same specimen was also included in a second study, on T cells of mothers and their children.

The material sequenced was blood. The receptors here all came from a boy younger than 18 in good health.

The rearrangement uses TRBV11-2 and TRBJ2-7, with D unclear. V dropped 0 bases and J dropped 2 bases, with 11 bases sitting between them. This CDR3 spans 15 amino acids. The germline V gene has CDR1 SGHAT and CDR2 FQNNGV. The chain's CDR3 is CASSLEAGPAYEQYF. In DNA form, the CDR3 reads TGTGCCAGCAGCTTAGAAGCCGGACCAGCCTACGAGCAGTACTTC.

The chain couples TRBV28 to TRBJ2-7, with 7 nucleotides matching TRBD2. Germline CDR1 MDHEN, CDR2 SYDVKM. The CDR3 is made up of 14 amino acids. The ends lost 3 bases at V and 4 bases at J; junction bases unmatched: 6. The CDR3 DNA reads as TGTGCCAGCAGTTTGTCGGAGCGGGGTTACGAGCAGTACTTC. Amino acids: CASSLSERGYEQYF.

J is TRBJ2-5 and V is TRBV9; D perhaps matches TRBD1 (5 bases). The end of the DNA fits TRBJ2-1 better, so the J call may be wrong. This CDR3 comprises 13 residues. In germline, CDR1 is SGDLS, CDR2 YYNGEE. The CDR3 sequence: CASSLDILNEQFF. DNA for the CDR3: TGTGCCAGCAGCTTGGACATCCTCAATGAGCAGTTCTTC.

This clonotype was counted only a few times. The chain uses TRBV20-1 and TRBJ2-7, with a tentative D call TRBD2 (5 bases). V was cut by 0 bases and J by 2 bases, with 11 bases left in between. The germline CDR1 and CDR2 sequences are DFQATT and SNEGSKA (reference sequence). The CDR3 spans 14 residues. In DNA, the CDR3 is TGCAGTGCTAGAGATCACGGGGTTCCCTACGAGCAGTACTTC. The encoded protein is CSARDHGVPYEQYF.

For the CDR3, the DNA is TGTGCCAGCAGTTTATCTAATTCCCTGGGGGAGCAGTACTTC. Residues: CASSLSNSLGEQYF. This sequence joins TRBV28 and TRBJ2-5; D tentatively reads TRBD1 or TRBD2 (5 bases each). Germline values: CDR1 MDHEN, CDR2 SYDVKM. This CDR3 is built from 14 residues. Trimming cost V 1 base and J 11 bases, with 17 bases left between them. The full variable domain, completed using reference TRBV28 and TRBJ2-5, is DVKVTQSSRYLVKRTGEKVFLECVQDMDHENMFWYRQDPGLGLRLIYFSYDVKMKEKGDIPEGYSVSREKKERFSLILESASTNQTSMYLCASSLSNSLGEQYFGPGTRLLVL.

This clonotype was detected a few times. This chain links TRBV28 with TRBJ2-7, with D perhaps TRBD1 (5 bases). Gene TRBJ2-5 matches the end of the DNA better, so the J call may be wrong. Germline V gives CDR1 MDHEN, CDR2 SYDVKM. CDR3 length equals 14 residues. The CDR3 sequence: CASSGGRVTETQYF. CDR3 sequence (DNA): TGTGCCAGCAGCGGTGGCAGGGTGACCGAGACCCAGTACTTC.

In its sample, this clonotype was seen a few times. This is likely a read error, given that the CDR3 carries no conserved phenylalanine or tryptophan at its end. The chain combines TRBV6-6 with TRBJ1-1; D is perhaps TRBD1 (5 bases). The V gene lost 0 bases and the J gene lost 1 base, with 6 bases spanning the gap. Germline CDR1 and CDR2: MNHNY and SVGAGI (reference sequence). This CDR3 region has 14 residues. The CDR3 reads CASSYSGGNTEAFL. The CDR3 DNA reads TGTGCCAGCAGTTACTCGGGGGGGAACACTGAAGCTTTCCTT.

As concerns this clonotype: No conserved phenylalanine or tryptophan ends this CDR3, so it is likely a read error. This rearrangement joins TRBV5-1 to TRBJ2-1, with D uncertain. Germline loops: CDR1 SGHRS, CDR2 YFSETQ. The CDR3 loop spans 12 amino acids. V was clipped by 4 bases and J by 0 bases, with 2 bases between them. CDR3 loop: CASSASYNEQFS. The DNA of the CDR3 is TGCGCCAGCAGCGCCTCCTACAATGAGCAGTTCTCC.

This clonotype has only one observation. The gene calls are TRBV19 and TRBJ1-6; a possible D gene is TRBD1 (5 bases). With 4 bases removed from V and 0 bases from J, the gap between germline ends came to 10 bases. CDR1 is LNHDA, CDR2 SQIVND, per germline (reference sequence). The CDR3 consists of 16 residues. This CDR3 reads CASSTGASSYNSPLHF. CDR3 nucleotides: TGTGCCAGTAGTACCGGGGCCAGCTCCTATAATTCACCCCTCCACTTT.

This clonotype was picked up one time. The chain recombines TRBV3-1 with TRBJ1-1; D is perhaps TRBD1 (6 bases). CDR1 and CDR2 from the germline V gene are LGHDT and YNNKEL (reference sequence). There are 12 residues in the CDR3. V lost 4 bases and J 8 bases, leaving 11 bases between the germline ends. The CDR3 bases are TGTGCCAGCAGCCGACAGGATACGGAAGCTTTCTTT. As protein: CASSRQDTEAFF.

This chain connects TRBV28 to TRBJ2-5; 10 nucleotides align to TRBD2. This CDR3 is 17 amino acids long. Trimming removed 9 bases from V and 5 bases from J; junction bases left unmatched: 18. Germline CDR1 MDHEN, CDR2 SYDVKM. CDR3 nucleotide sequence: TGTGCCAGTACCTCCGGGACTAGCGCCGACCTGTGGGAGACCCAGTACTTC. This encodes CASTSGTSADLWETQYF.